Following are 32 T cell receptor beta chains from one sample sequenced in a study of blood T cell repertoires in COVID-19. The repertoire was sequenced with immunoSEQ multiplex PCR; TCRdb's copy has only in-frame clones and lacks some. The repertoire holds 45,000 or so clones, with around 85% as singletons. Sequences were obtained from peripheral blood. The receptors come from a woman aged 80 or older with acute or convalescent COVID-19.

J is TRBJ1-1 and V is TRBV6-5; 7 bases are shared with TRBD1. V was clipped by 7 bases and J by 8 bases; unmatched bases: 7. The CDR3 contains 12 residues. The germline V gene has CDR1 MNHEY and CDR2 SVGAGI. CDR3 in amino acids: CASNGETGEAFF. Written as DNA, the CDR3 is TGTGCCAGCAACGGGGAGACAGGGGAAGCTTTCTTT.

The CDR3 sequence is CASSLGDRERSLHF. The CDR3 bases are TGTGCCAGCAGTCTAGGGGACAGGGAAAGATCCCTCCACTTT. V usage is TRBV28 and J usage is TRBJ1-6, with TRBD1 matching 9 bases. Germline V CDR1 and CDR2: MDHEN, SYDVKM. The junction had 10 bases not matched to a gene; V was cut back by 5 bases and J by 14 bases. There are 14 residues in the CDR3.

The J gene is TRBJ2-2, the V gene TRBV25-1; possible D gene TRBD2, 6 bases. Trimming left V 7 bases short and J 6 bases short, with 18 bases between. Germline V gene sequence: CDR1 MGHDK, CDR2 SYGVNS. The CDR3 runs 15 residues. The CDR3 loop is CASTKPGTRAGELFF. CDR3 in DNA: TGTGCCAGCACCAAGCCTGGGACTCGGGCCGGGGAGCTGTTTTTT.

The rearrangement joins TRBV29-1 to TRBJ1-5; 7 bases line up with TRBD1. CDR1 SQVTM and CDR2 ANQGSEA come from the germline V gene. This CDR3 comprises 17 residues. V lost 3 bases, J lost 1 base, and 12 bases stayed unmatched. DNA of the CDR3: TGCAGCGTTGACGTGACAGGGAGATATCTCAGCAATCAGCCCCAGCATTTT. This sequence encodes CSVDVTGRYLSNQPQHF.

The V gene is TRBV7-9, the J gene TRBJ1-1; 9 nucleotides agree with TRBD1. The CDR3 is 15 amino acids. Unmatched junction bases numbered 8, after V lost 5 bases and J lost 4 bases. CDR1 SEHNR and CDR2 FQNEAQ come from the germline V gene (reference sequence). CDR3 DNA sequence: TGTGCCAGCAGCCAGACAGGGGGTGGGTTCACTGAAGCTTTCTTT. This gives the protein CASSQTGGGFTEAFF.

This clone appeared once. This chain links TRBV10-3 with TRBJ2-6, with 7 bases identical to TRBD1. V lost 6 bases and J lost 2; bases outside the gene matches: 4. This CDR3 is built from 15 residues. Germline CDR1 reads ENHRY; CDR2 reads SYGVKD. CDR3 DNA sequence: TGTGCCATCAGCATACAGGGGACTGGGGCCAACGTCCTGACTTTC. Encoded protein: CAISIQGTGANVLTF.

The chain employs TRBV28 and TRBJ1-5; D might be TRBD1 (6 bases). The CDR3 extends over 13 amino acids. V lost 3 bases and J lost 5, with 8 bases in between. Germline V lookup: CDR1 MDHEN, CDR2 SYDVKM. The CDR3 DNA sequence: TGTGCCAGCAGTTTTGAGGGGGATCAGCCCCAGCATTTT. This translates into CASSFEGDQPQHF.

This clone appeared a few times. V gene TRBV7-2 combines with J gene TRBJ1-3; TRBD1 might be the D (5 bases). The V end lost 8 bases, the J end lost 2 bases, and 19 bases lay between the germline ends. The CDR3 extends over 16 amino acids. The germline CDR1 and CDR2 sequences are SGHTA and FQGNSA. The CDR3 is CASAAQASITGNTIYF. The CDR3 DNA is TGTGCCAGCGCAGCACAGGCGAGTATCACTGGAAACACCATATATTTT.

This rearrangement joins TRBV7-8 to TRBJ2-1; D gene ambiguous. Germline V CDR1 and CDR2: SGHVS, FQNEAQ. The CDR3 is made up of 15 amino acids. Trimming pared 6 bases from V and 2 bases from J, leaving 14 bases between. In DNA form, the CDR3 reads TGTGCCAGCAGAGCCGCGGAAGGTCCCTACAATGAGCAGTTCTTC. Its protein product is CASRAAEGPYNEQFF.

CDR3 in DNA: TGTGCCAGCAGCTTGGGACAAATGGCCCTCAACGAGCAGTACTTC. As protein: CASSLGQMALNEQYF. This chain connects TRBV5-6 to TRBJ2-7; D is uncertain. Germline V gene sequence: CDR1 SGHDT, CDR2 YYEEEE. The CDR3 extends over 15 amino acids. Deletions cut 0 bases from V and 5 bases from J, with 15 bases between.

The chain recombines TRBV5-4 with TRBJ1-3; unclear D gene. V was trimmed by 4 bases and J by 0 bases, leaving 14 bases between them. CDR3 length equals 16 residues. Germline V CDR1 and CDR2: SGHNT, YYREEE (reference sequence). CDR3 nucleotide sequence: TGTGCCAGCAGCGCGGGTAACCCGAGCTCTGGAAACACCATATATTTT. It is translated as CASSAGNPSSGNTIYF. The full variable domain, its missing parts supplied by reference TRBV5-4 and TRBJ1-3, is ETGVTQSPTHLIKTRGQQVTLRCSSQSGHNTVSWYQQALGQGPQFIFQYYREEENGRGNFPPRFSGLQFPNYSSELNVNALELDDSALYLCASSAGNPSSGNTIYFGEGSWLTVV.

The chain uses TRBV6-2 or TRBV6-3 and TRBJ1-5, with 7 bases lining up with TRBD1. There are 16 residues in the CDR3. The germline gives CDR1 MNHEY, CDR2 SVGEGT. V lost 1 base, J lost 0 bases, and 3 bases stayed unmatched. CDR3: CASSYLTGNSNQPQHF. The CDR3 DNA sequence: TGTGCCAGCAGTTACTTGACAGGGAATAGCAATCAGCCCCAGCATTTT.

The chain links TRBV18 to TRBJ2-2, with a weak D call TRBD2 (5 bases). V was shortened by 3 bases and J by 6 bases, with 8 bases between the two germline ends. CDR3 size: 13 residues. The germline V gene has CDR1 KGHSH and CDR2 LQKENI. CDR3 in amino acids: CASSPQEAGELFF. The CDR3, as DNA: TGTGCCAGCTCACCCCAGGAGGCCGGGGAGCTGTTTTTT. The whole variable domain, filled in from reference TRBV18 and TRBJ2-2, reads NAGVMQNPRHLVRRRGQEARLRCSPMKGHSHVYWYRQLPEEGLKFMVYLQKENIIDESGMPKERFSAEFPKEGPSILRIQQVVRGDSAAYFCASSPQEAGELFFGEGSRLTVL.

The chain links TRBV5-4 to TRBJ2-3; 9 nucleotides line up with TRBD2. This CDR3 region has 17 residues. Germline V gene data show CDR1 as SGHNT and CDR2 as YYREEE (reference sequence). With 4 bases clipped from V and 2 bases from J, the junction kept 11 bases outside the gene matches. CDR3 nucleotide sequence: TGTGCCAGCAGCCTAAGGAAACTAGCGGGCCCCACAGATACGCAGTATTTT. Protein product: CASSLRKLAGPTDTQYF.

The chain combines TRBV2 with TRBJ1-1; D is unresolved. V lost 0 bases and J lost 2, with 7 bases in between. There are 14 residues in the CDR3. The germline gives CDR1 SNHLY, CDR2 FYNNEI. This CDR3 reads CASSEAVYNTEAFF. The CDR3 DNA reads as TGTGCCAGCAGTGAAGCGGTCTACAACACTGAAGCTTTCTTT.

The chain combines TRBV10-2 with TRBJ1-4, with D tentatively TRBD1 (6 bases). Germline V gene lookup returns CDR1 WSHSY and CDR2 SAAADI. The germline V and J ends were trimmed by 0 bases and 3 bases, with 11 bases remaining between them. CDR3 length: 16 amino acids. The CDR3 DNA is TGCGCCAGCAGTGAGTCGAGGGGGATCGCTAATGAAAAACTGTTTTTT. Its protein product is CASSESRGIANEKLFF.

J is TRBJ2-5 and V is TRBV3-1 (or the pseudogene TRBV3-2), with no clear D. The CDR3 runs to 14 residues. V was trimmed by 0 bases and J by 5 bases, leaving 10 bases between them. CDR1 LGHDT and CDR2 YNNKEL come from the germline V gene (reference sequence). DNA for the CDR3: TGTGCCAGCAGCCAAGATCAGATTTGGGAGACCCAGTACTTC. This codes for CASSQDQIWETQYF.

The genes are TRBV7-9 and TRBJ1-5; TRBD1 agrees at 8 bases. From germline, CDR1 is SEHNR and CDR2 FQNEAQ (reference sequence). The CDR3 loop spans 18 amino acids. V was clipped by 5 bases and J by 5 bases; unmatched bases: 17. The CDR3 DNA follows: TGTGCCAGCAGCCCCCAGCCTGGGAGGACAGGGCTCCATCAGCCCCAGCATTTT. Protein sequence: CASSPQPGRTGLHQPQHF. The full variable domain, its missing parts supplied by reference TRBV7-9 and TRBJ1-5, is DTGVSQNPRHKITKRGQNVTFRCDPISEHNRLYWYRQTLGQGPEFLTYFQNEAQLEKSRLLSDRFSAERPKGSFSTLEIQRTEQGDSAMYLCASSPQPGRTGLHQPQHFGDGTRLSIL.

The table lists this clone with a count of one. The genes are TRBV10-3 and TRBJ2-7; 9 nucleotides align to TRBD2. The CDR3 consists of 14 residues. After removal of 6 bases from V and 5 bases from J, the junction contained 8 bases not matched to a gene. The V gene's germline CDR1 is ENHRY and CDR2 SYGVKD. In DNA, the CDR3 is TGTGCCATCAGGTCGACTAGCGGAGCCAACGAGCAGTACTTC. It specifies CAIRSTSGANEQYF.

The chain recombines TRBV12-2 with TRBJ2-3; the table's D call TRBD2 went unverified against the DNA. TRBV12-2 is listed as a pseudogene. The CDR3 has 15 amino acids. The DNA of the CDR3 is TGTGCAAGTCGCCTCGCGGGACTTCTCACAGATACGCAGTATTTT. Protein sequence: CASRLAGLLTDTQYF.

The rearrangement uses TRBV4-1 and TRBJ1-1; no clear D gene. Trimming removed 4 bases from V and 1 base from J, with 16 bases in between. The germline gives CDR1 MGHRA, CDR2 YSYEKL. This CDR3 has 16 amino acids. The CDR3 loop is CASSRADTARNTEAFF. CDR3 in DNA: TGCGCCAGCAGCCGGGCCGACACCGCCCGGAACACTGAAGCTTTCTTT.

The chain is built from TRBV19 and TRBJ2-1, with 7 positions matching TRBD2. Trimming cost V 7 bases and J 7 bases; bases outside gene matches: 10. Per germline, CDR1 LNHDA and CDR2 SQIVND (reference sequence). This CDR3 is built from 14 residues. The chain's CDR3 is CASTSGGKENEQFF. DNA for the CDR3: TGTGCCAGTACCTCCGGGGGGAAGGAGAATGAGCAGTTCTTC.

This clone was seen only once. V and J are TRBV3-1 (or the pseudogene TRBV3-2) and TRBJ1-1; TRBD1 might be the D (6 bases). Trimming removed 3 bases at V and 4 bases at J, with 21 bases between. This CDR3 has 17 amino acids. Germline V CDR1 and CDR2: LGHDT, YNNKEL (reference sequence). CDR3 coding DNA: TGTGCCAGCAGCCACACACCAAGCAGGACAGCCCTCACTGAAGCTTTCTTT. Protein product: CASSHTPSRTALTEAFF.

The chain's CDR3 is CAWSAKLAALSYEQYF. The CDR3 DNA follows: TGTGCCTGGAGTGCCAAACTAGCGGCCCTATCCTACGAGCAGTACTTC. This sequence joins TRBV30 and TRBJ2-7, with 8 positions matching TRBD2. The CDR3 loop spans 16 amino acids. J was trimmed by 1 base and V by 1 base; bases with no gene match: 9. In germline, CDR1 is GTSNPN, CDR2 SVGIG (reference sequence).

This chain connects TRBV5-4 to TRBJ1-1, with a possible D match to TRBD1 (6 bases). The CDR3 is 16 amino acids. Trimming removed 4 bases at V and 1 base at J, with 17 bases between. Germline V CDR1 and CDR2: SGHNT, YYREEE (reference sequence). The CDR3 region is CASSRGGQMGNTEAFF. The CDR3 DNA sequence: TGTGCCAGCAGCCGGGGGGGGCAGATGGGGAACACTGAAGCTTTCTTT.

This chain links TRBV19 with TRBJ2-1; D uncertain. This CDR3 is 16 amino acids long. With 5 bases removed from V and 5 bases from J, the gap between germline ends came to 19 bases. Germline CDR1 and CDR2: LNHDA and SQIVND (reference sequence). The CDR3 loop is CASSVSIASTHNEQFF. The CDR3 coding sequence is TGTGCCAGTAGTGTATCCATAGCTTCTACCCACAATGAGCAGTTCTTC. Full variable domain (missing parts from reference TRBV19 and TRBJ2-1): DGGITQSPKYLFRKEGQNVTLSCEQNLNHDAMYWYRQDPGQGLRLIYYSQIVNDFQKGDIAEGYSVSREKKESFPLTVTSAQKNPTAFYLCASSVSIASTHNEQFFGPGTRLTVL.

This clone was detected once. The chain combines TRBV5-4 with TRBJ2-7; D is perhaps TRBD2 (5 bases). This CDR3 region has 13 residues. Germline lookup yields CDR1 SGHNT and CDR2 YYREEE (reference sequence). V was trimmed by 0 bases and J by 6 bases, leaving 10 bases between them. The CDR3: CASSLGGNAEQYF. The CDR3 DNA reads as TGTGCCAGCAGCTTGGGAGGGAACGCCGAGCAGTACTTC.

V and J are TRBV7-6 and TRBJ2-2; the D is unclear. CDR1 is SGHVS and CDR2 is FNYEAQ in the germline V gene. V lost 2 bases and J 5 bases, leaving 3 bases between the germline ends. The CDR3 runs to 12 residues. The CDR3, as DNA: TGTGCCAGCAGCTTACGGACCGGGGAGCTGTTTTTT. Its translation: CASSLRTGELFF.

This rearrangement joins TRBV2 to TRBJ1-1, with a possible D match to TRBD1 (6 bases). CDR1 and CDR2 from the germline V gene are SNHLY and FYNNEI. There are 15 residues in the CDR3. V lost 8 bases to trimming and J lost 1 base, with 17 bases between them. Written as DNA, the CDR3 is TGTGCCAGCTCAACTGATTCAGGGGCGAACACTGAAGCTTTCTTT. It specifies CASSTDSGANTEAFF.

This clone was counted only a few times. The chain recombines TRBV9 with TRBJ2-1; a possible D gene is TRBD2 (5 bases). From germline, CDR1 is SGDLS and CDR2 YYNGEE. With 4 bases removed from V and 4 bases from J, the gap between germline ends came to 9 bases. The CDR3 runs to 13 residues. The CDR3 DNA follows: TGTGCCAGCAGCCCCGGGATGTACAATGAGCAGTTCTTC. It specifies CASSPGMYNEQFF.

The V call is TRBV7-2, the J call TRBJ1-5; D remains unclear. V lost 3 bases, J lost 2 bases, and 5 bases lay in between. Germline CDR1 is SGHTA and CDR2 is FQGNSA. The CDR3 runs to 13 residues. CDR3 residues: CASSFPGNQPQHF. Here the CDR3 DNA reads TGTGCCAGCAGCTTTCCGGGCAATCAGCCCCAGCATTTT.

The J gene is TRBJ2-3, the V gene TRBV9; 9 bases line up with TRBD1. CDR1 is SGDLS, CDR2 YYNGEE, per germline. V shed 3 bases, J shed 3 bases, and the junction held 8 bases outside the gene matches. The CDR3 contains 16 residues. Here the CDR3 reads CASSANRGRGTDTQYF. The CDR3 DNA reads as TGTGCCAGCAGCGCCAACAGGGGGCGGGGAACAGATACGCAGTATTTT. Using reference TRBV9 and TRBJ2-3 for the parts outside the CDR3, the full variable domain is DSGVTQTPKHLITATGQRVTLRCSPRSGDLSVYWYQQSLDQGLQFLIQYYNGEERAKGNILERFSAQQFPDLHSELNLSSLELGDSALYFCASSANRGRGTDTQYFGPGTRLTVL.